A single sample is the source of the 19 T cell receptor beta chains below, sequenced in a study of shared clonotypes between healthy human individuals. Profiled with immunoSEQ multiplex PCR; TCRdb holds only in-frame clones, not every one. Altogether about 1 million clones are present, around 76% being singletons, with the ten largest covering 1.4% to 1.5%. Sequencing was performed on memory CD4+ T cells sorted from blood. Subset denoted: CD45RA-negative fraction. Receptor source: a man aged 18 to 30 in good health.

The rearrangement uses TRBV21-1 and TRBJ2-5; the table's D call TRBD2 went unverified against the DNA. TRBV21-1 is assigned pseudogene status. There are 16 residues in the CDR3. CDR3 bases: TGTGCCAGCAGCCACTCGACTAGCGAGAGGTTGGAGACCCAGTACTTC. This codes for CASSHSTSERLETQYF.

J is TRBJ2-2 and V is TRBV7-2; 11 bases line up with TRBD2. From germline, CDR1 is SGHTA and CDR2 FQGNSA. Germline trimming cut 1 base from V and 4 bases from J; bases unmatched to any gene: 11. This CDR3 contains 19 residues. The CDR3 coding sequence is TGTGCCAGCAGCTTAGATTTCGCTAGCGGGAGGTCACGCACCGGGGAGCTGTTTTTT. It specifies CASSLDFASGRSRTGELFF.

The CDR3 loop reads CASSQDGGYEQYF. The CDR3 DNA reads as TGCGCCAGCAGCCAAGATGGGGGATACGAGCAGTACTTC. The V gene is TRBV4-3, the J gene TRBJ2-7; D is possibly TRBD1 or TRBD2 (5 bases each). The CDR3 runs to 13 residues. V lost 0 bases and J 4 bases, leaving 7 bases between the germline ends. Germline V gene sequence: CDR1 LGHNA, CDR2 YSLEER.

The rearrangement uses TRBV11-3 and TRBJ2-1; no reliable D call. The CDR3 has 14 amino acids. The germline gives CDR1 SGHNT, CDR2 YENEEA. V was shortened by 3 bases and J by 0 bases, with 6 bases between the two germline ends. DNA for the CDR3: TGTGCCAGCAGCTTGTATAGCTCCTACAATGAGCAGTTCTTC. It specifies CASSLYSSYNEQFF.

On this clone itself: A much larger clone sits a single nucleotide away, making a read error possible. Other DNA sequences of this sample code for an identical CDR3. The chain combines TRBV5-4 with TRBJ2-2, with 8 bases aligning to TRBD2. CDR3 length equals 16 residues. Germline assignment: CDR1 SGHNT and CDR2 YYREEE (reference sequence). Trimming at V came to 4 bases and at J to 3 bases, leaving 8 bases not matched to a gene. The CDR3 sequence is CASSLAGGGHTGELFF. The CDR3 DNA reads as TGTGCCAGCAGCCTGGCCGGCGGGGGGCACACCGGGGAGCTGTTTTTT.

This chain connects TRBV11-2 to TRBJ2-1; 8 nucleotides agree with TRBD1. Germline loops: CDR1 SGHAT, CDR2 FQNNGV. The CDR3 covers 15 residues. V lost 6 bases to trimming and J lost 8 bases; unmatched junction nucleotides: 12. The CDR3 loop reads CASSGQGGSQDEQFF. CDR3 nucleotide sequence: TGTGCCAGCAGTGGACAGGGTGGTTCTCAAGATGAGCAGTTCTTC. The full variable domain, rest sourced from reference TRBV11-2 and TRBJ2-1, is EAGVAQSPRYKIIEKRQSVAFWCNPISGHATLYWYQQILGQGPKLLIQFQNNGVVDDSQLPKDRFSAERLKGVDSTLKIQPAKLEDSAVYLCASSGQGGSQDEQFFGPGTRLTVL.

The rearrangement uses TRBV6-1 and TRBJ2-7, with no clear D. Germline CDR1 and CDR2: MNHNS and SASEGT. Trimming shortened V by 6 bases and J by 4 bases, and 19 bases separated the two germline ends. This CDR3 contains 15 residues. Here the CDR3 DNA reads TGTGCCAGCAGGGCCCAAGTCAGCAAAGAATACGAGCAGTACTTC. Protein: CASRAQVSKEYEQYF.

This clone is a singleton in its sample. V is TRBV6-5 and J is TRBJ1-1; 7 bases align to TRBD1. The germline CDR1 and CDR2 sequences are MNHEY and SVGAGI. CDR3 length: 14 residues. The junction had 4 bases not matched to a gene; V was cut back by 5 bases and J by 1 base. In nucleotides, the CDR3 is TGTGCCAGCAGTACGGGACAGCGGAACACTGAAGCTTTCTTT. Translating gives CASSTGQRNTEAFF.

This chain connects TRBV6-6 to TRBJ2-5; 9 nucleotides agree with TRBD2. The V gene end was trimmed by 6 bases and the J gene end by 3 bases; junction bases not matched to a gene: 11. The CDR3 is 16 residues long. CDR1 MNHNY and CDR2 SVGAGI come from the germline V gene (reference sequence). For the CDR3, the DNA is TGTGCCAGCAGAAAGGGGCTAGCGGGGACAAAAGAGACCCAGTACTTC. It yields the protein CASRKGLAGTKETQYF.

The chain employs TRBV2 and TRBJ1-2; D remains unclear. In germline, CDR1 is SNHLY, CDR2 FYNNEI. The CDR3 is 15 amino acids. V lost 3 bases and J 0 bases, leaving 11 bases between the germline ends. In nucleotides, the CDR3 is TGTGCCAGCAGTGATCAGGAAGGGACTAACTATGGCTACACCTTC. It translates to CASSDQEGTNYGYTF.

The V gene is TRBV2, the J gene TRBJ2-5; D not certain. This CDR3 region has 11 residues. In germline, CDR1 is SNHLY, CDR2 FYNNEI. V was clipped by 3 bases and J by 5 bases, with 4 bases between them. The CDR3 protein is CASSEHETQYF. In DNA, the CDR3 is TGTGCCAGCAGTGAGCACGAGACCCAGTACTTC.

V is TRBV4-2 and J is TRBJ1-5, with a tentative D call TRBD1 (5 bases). The CDR3 length is 15 residues. Germline values: CDR1 LGHNA, CDR2 YNFKEQ. V shed 4 bases and J shed 1 base, with 11 bases lying between them. Written as DNA, the CDR3 is TGTGCCAGCAGCCCCCAGGGCGTAAGCAATCAGCCCCAGCATTTT. Protein product: CASSPQGVSNQPQHF.

This clone was detected once. The chain carries TRBV9 and TRBJ1-4, with 7 bases matching TRBD1. V was pared by 4 bases and J by 6 bases, with 3 bases of the junction left unmatched. CDR3 length equals 13 residues. In germline, CDR1 is SGDLS, CDR2 YYNGEE. Written as DNA, the CDR3 is TGTGCCAGCAGCTCTGGGACAGATGAAAAACTGTTTTTT. This encodes CASSSGTDEKLFF.

The table lists this clone with a count of one. The J gene is TRBJ2-5, the V gene TRBV18; 14 nucleotides match TRBD2. From germline, CDR1 is KGHSH and CDR2 LQKENI. The CDR3 runs 18 residues. Trimming took 2 bases from V and 2 from J; bases not matched to a gene: 7. CDR3 region: CASSPMTSGRASQETQYF. For the CDR3, the DNA is TGTGCCAGCTCACCAATGACTAGCGGGAGGGCTAGTCAAGAGACCCAGTACTTC.

V gene TRBV6-6 combines with J gene TRBJ1-6, with a possible D match to TRBD1 (5 bases). V lost 9 bases to trimming and J lost 7 bases, with 13 bases between them. Germline V lookup: CDR1 MNHNY, CDR2 SVGAGI (reference sequence). This CDR3 comprises 13 residues. In DNA, the CDR3 is TGTGCCAGTAAGGGACTGGGGAATTCACCCCTCCACTTT. Translation: CASKGLGNSPLHF.

The chain links TRBV5-1 to TRBJ1-5; D ambiguous. Germline V gene lookup returns CDR1 SGHRS and CDR2 YFSETQ. The CDR3 has 13 amino acids. The V gene lost 4 bases and the J gene lost 5 bases, with 10 bases spanning the gap. The CDR3 region has the DNA TGCGCCAGCAGCGTCGGCTTTGATCAGCCCCAGCATTTT. Its translation is CASSVGFDQPQHF. Drawing the rest from reference TRBV5-1 and TRBJ1-5, the complete variable domain is KAGVTQTPRYLIKTRGQQVTLSCSPISGHRSVSWYQQTPGQGLQFLFEYFSETQRNKGNFPGRFSGRQFSNSRSEMNVSTLELGDSALYLCASSVGFDQPQHFGDGTRLSIL.

The table lists this clone with a count of one. The J gene is TRBJ2-4, the V gene TRBV7-9; TRBD2 is a possible D gene (6 bases). In germline, CDR1 is SEHNR, CDR2 FQNEAQ (reference sequence). This CDR3 spans 16 amino acids. V shed 5 bases and J shed 1 base, with 15 bases lying between them. The CDR3 loop is CASSPPGLIAKNIQYF. CDR3 DNA: TGTGCCAGCAGCCCACCGGGACTCATCGCCAAAAACATTCAGTACTTC. Full variable domain (outside the CDR3, taken from reference TRBV7-9 and TRBJ2-4): DTGVSQNPRHKITKRGQNVTFRCDPISEHNRLYWYRQTLGQGPEFLTYFQNEAQLEKSRLLSDRFSAERPKGSFSTLEIQRTEQGDSAMYLCASSPPGLIAKNIQYFGAGTRLSVL.

This clone was counted a single time. The chain links TRBV7-9 to TRBJ1-2, with 8 bases fitting TRBD1. The junction had 18 bases not matched to a gene; V was cut back by 1 base and J by 8 bases. The CDR3 runs 18 residues. Germline CDR1 is SEHNR and CDR2 is FQNEAQ (reference sequence). CDR3 DNA: TGTGCCAGCAGCTTAGACGGACAGGGCTCTGGAGTAAGGAGAGGCTACACCTTC. Amino acid sequence: CASSLDGQGSGVRRGYTF.

This chain uses TRBV7-9 with TRBJ1-6, with D possibly being TRBD1 (5 bases). The CDR3 has 15 residues. Germline V CDR1 and CDR2: SEHNR, FQNEAQ (reference sequence). Deletions cut 6 bases from V and 4 bases from J, with 13 bases between. In nucleotides, the CDR3 is TGTGCCAGCAGAGGAGGGGAAGTATATAATTCACCCCTCCACTTT. This translates into CASRGGEVYNSPLHF.